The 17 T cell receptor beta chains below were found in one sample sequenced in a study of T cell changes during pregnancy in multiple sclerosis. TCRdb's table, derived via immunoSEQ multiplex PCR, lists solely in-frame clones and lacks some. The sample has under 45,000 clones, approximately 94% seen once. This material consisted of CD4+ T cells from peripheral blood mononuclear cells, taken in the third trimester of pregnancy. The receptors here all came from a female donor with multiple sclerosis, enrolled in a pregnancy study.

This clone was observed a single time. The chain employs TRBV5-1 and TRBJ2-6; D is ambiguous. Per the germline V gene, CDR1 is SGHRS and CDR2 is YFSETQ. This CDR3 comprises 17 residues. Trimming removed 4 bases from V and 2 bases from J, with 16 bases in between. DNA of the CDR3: TGCGCCAGCAGCCCCACGACCGCCCGGGCTGGGGCCAACGTCCTGACTTTC. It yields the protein CASSPTTARAGANVLTF.

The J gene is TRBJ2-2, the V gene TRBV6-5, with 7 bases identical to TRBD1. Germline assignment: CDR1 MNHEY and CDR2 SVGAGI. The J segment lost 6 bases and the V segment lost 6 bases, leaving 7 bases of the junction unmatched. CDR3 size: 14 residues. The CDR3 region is CASSPGQVPGELFF. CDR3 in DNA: TGTGCCAGCAGCCCCGGACAGGTTCCCGGGGAGCTGTTTTTT.

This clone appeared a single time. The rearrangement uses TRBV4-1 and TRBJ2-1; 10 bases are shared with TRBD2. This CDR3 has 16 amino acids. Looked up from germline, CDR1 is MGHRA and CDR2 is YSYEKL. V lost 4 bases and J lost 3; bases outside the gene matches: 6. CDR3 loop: CASSLLLAGGYNEQFF. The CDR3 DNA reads TGCGCCAGCAGCCTTCTGTTAGCGGGAGGCTACAATGAGCAGTTCTTC.

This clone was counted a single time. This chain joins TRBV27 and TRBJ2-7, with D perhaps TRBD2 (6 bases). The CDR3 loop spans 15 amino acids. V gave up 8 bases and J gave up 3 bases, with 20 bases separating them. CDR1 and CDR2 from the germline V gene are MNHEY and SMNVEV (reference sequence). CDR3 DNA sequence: TGTGCCAGCCACACGGAGGGAACGAAGAGCTACGAGCAGTACTTC. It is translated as CASHTEGTKSYEQYF.

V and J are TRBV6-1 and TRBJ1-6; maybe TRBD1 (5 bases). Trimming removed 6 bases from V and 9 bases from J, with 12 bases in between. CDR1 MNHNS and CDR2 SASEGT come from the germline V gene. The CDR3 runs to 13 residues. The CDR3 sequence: CASSEIRGSPLHF. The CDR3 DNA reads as TGTGCCAGCAGCGAGATTAGGGGTTCACCCCTCCACTTT.

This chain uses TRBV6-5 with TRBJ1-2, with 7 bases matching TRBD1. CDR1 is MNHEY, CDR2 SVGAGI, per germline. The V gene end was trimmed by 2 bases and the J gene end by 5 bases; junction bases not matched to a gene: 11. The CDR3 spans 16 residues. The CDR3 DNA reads TGTGCCAGCAGTTACGCCTGGACAGGCAGGGGTTATGGCTACACCTTC. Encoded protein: CASSYAWTGRGYGYTF.

The DNA for the CDR3 is TGTGCCAGCAGCCGCCGCTTAGCGGGAGGGAGTGGCACAGATACGCAGTATTTT. Amino acids: CASSRRLAGGSGTDTQYF. This sequence joins TRBV4-2 and TRBJ2-3; 11 bases are a match to TRBD2. The germline gives CDR1 LGHNA, CDR2 YNFKEQ. This CDR3 spans 18 amino acids. V trimming: 4 bases; J trimming: 1 base; junction bases outside the gene matches: 10.

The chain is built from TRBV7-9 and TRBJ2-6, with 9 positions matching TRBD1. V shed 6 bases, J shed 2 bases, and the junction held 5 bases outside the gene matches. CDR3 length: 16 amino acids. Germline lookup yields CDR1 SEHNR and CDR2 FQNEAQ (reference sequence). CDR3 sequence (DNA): TGTGCCAGCAGTCTGGGGACAGGGACTGGGGCCAACGTCCTGACTTTC. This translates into CASSLGTGTGANVLTF.

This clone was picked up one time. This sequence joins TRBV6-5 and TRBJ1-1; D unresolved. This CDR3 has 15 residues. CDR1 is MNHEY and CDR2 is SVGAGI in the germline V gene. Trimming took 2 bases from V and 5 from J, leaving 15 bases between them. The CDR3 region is CASSYLKAGRTEAFF. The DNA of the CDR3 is TGTGCCAGCAGTTACCTTAAGGCGGGAAGGACTGAAGCTTTCTTT.

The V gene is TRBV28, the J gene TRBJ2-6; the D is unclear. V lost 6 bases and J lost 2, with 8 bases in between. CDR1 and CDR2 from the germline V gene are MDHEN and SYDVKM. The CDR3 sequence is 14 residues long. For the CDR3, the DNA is TGTGCCAGCAGCCTCCTTCCTGGGGCCAACGTCCTGACTTTC. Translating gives CASSLLPGANVLTF. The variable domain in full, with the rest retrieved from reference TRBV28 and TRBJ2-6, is DVKVTQSSRYLVKRTGEKVFLECVQDMDHENMFWYRQDPGLGLRLIYFSYDVKMKEKGDIPEGYSVSREKKERFSLILESASTNQTSMYLCASSLLPGANVLTFGAGSRLTVL.

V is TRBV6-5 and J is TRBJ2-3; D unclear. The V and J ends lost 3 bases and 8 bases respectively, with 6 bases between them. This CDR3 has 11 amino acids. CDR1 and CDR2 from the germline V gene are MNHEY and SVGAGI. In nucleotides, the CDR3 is TGTGCCAGCAGTTATGCCGGTACGCAGTATTTT. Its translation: CASSYAGTQYF.

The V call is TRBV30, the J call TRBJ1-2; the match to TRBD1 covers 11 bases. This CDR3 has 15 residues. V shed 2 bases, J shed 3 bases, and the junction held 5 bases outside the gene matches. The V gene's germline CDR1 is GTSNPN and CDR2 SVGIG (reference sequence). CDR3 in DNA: TGTGCCTGGAGTTCCCCGGACAGGGGGCACTATGGCTACACCTTC. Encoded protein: CAWSSPDRGHYGYTF. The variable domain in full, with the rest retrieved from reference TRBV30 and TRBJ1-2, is SQTIHQWPATLVQPVGSPLSLECTVEGTSNPNLYWYRQAAGRGLQLLFYSVGIGQISSEVPQNLSASRPQDRQFILSSKKLLLSDSGFYLCAWSSPDRGHYGYTFGSGTRLTVV.

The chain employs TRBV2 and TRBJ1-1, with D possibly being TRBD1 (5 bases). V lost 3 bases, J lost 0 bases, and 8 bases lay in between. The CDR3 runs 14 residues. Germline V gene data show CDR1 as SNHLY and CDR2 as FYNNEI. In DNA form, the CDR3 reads TGTGCCAGCAGTGAGCACAGGTTGAACACTGAAGCTTTCTTT. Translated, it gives CASSEHRLNTEAFF.

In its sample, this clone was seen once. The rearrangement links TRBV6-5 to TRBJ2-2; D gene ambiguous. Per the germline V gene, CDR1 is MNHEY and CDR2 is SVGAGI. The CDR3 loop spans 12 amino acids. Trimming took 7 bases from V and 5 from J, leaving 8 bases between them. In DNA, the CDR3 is TGTGCCAGCACCCCCGGGACCGGGGAGCTGTTTTTT. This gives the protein CASTPGTGELFF.

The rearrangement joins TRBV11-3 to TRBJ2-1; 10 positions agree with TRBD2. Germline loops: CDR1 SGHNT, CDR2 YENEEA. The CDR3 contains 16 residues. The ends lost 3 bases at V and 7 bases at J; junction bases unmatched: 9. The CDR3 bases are TGTGCCAGCAGCTTGAGGAGCGGGGGGGATTCTAATGAGCAGTTCTTC. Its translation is CASSLRSGGDSNEQFF. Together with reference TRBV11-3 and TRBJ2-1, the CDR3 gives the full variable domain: EAGVVQSPRYKIIEKKQPVAFWCNPISGHNTLYWYLQNLGQGPELLIRYENEEAVDDSQLPKDRFSAERLKGVDSTLKIQPAELGDSAVYLCASSLRSGGDSNEQFFGPGTRLTVL.

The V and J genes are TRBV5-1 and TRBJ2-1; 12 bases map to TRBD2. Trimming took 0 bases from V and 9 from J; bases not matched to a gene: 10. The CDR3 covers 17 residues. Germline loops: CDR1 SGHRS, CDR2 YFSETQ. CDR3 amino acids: CASSLATGTSGYGEQFF. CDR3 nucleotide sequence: TGCGCCAGCAGCTTGGCTACCGGGACTAGCGGGTACGGTGAGCAGTTCTTC.

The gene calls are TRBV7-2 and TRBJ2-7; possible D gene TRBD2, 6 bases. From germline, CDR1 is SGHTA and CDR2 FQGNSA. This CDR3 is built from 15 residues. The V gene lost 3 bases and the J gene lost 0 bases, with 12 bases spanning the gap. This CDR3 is CASSFLGLSSYEQYF. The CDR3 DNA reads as TGTGCCAGCAGCTTCCTGGGACTTAGCTCCTACGAGCAGTACTTC.